A single sample gave rise to the 27 T cell receptor beta chains below, sequenced in a study of control samples from healthy donors and cancer patients. Assay: immunoSEQ multiplex PCR; the TCRdb copy retains only in-frame clones and omits some. Seen here are over 200,000 clones, over 70% observed once, and the top ten hold roughly 14%. What was sequenced was PBMCs. Every receptor here comes from a woman in her sixties with lung cancer.

The count of this clone is one. The chain joins TRBV5-1 to TRBJ1-5; tentatively, D is TRBD1 (6 bases). Germline V CDR1 and CDR2: SGHRS, YFSETQ. Trimming left V 2 bases short and J 6 bases short, with 15 bases between. The CDR3 length is 15 residues. DNA for the CDR3: TGCGCCAGCAGCTTTACCGGGGGCGGAGGTCAGCCCCAGCATTTT. Translating it yields CASSFTGGGGQPQHF.

CDR3 protein: CASSPNRPGTNYGYTF. In DNA, the CDR3 is TGTGCCAGCAGCCCGAATAGGCCGGGGACTAACTATGGCTACACCTTC. The genes are TRBV7-9 and TRBJ1-2; D is ambiguous. The V end was cut by 5 bases, the J end by 0 bases, with 16 bases between. The V gene's germline CDR1 is SEHNR and CDR2 FQNEAQ (reference sequence). CDR3 size: 16 residues.

The chain joins TRBV9 to TRBJ2-5; no clear D gene. V was pared by 3 bases and J by 9 bases, with 12 bases between. Germline V gene data show CDR1 as SGDLS and CDR2 as YYNGEE. This CDR3 is 12 amino acids long. CDR3 in amino acids: CASSGAAEAQYF. The CDR3, as DNA: TGTGCCAGCAGCGGGGCGGCAGAAGCCCAGTACTTC.

V gene TRBV5-1 combines with J gene TRBJ2-7, with 7 bases fitting TRBD1. J lost 2 bases, V lost 4 bases, and 3 bases had no gene match. Germline V gene sequence: CDR1 SGHRS, CDR2 YFSETQ. CDR3 size: 13 residues. CDR3 loop: CASSQGQTYEQYF. CDR3 DNA sequence: TGCGCCAGCAGCCAGGGACAGACCTACGAGCAGTACTTC.

By share of the sample, this clone is medium-sized. This chain joins TRBV12-5 and TRBJ2-4; D call uncertain. There are 17 residues in the CDR3. Germline CDR1 LGHNT, CDR2 FRNRAP. The V end was cut by 0 bases, the J end by 0 bases, with 12 bases between. Here the CDR3 reads CASGLVPRKIAKNIQYF. CDR3 coding DNA: TGTGCTAGTGGTTTGGTACCCAGAAAAATAGCCAAAAACATTCAGTACTTC.

This rearrangement joins TRBV7-9 to TRBJ2-7, with D unresolved. Trimming cost V 3 bases and J 6 bases, with 9 bases left between them. Germline loops: CDR1 SEHNR, CDR2 FQNEAQ (reference sequence). The CDR3 runs to 12 residues. The CDR3 here is CASSFGAAEQYF. The CDR3 DNA sequence: TGTGCCAGCAGCTTTGGAGCTGCCGAGCAGTACTTC.

The chain couples TRBV19 to TRBJ1-4, with D uncertain. Looked up from germline, CDR1 is LNHDA and CDR2 is SQIVND (reference sequence). This CDR3 has 12 amino acids. Trimming took off 5 bases at V and 6 bases at J, with 7 bases between the two ends. CDR3 sequence: CASSLRDEKLFF. The CDR3 coding sequence is TGTGCCAGTAGTCTCCGAGATGAAAAACTGTTTTTT.

The J gene is TRBJ2-7, the V gene TRBV27; D remains ambiguous. Trimming took off 5 bases at V and 3 bases at J, with 17 bases between the two ends. Per germline, CDR1 MNHEY and CDR2 SMNVEV (reference sequence). The CDR3 is 15 amino acids. CDR3 DNA sequence: TGTGCCAGCAGTCCAACCGTATGGGGTATCTACGAGCAGTACTTC. This sequence encodes CASSPTVWGIYEQYF.

J is TRBJ1-2 and V is TRBV7-8; perhaps TRBD1 as D (6 bases). Between the trimmed V and J ends, which lost 0 bases and 10 bases, there was a span of 12 bases. The length of the CDR3 is 13 residues. Germline-derived CDR1 and CDR2 are SGHVS and FQNEAQ. The CDR3 loop is CASSLAGGRVYTF. CDR3 coding DNA: TGTGCCAGCAGCTTAGCGGGGGGGCGCGTCTACACCTTC.

The chain recombines TRBV7-9 with TRBJ1-1, with TRBD1 as a possible D gene (5 bases). The CDR3 loop spans 14 amino acids. Trimming left V 5 bases short and J 1 base short, with 11 bases between. Germline loops: CDR1 SEHNR, CDR2 FQNEAQ (reference sequence). The CDR3 reads CASSQQQGNTEAFF. DNA of the CDR3: TGTGCCAGCAGCCAACAGCAGGGGAACACTGAAGCTTTCTTT.

This clone turned up a few times. The chain links TRBV7-3 to TRBJ2-3; no definite D call. V lost 4 bases to trimming and J lost 3 bases, with 8 bases between them. The length of the CDR3 is 13 residues. Per the germline V gene, CDR1 is SGHTA and CDR2 is FQGTGA. CDR3 loop: CASSSAGTDTQYF. CDR3 DNA sequence: TGTGCCAGCAGCTCAGCAGGTACAGATACGCAGTATTTT.

This clone was picked up one time. V gene TRBV15 combines with J gene TRBJ2-7; 13 bases map to TRBD2. Germline V lookup: CDR1 LNHNV, CDR2 YYDKDF (reference sequence). V dropped 2 bases and J dropped 4; count of bases not matched to a gene: 8. There are 17 residues in the CDR3. CDR3 in DNA: TGTGCCACCAGCAGAATTCCCGGGACTAGCGGGACTTACGAGCAGTACTTC. Translated, it gives CATSRIPGTSGTYEQYF.

The rearrangement links TRBV11-2 to TRBJ1-5; weak D call: TRBD1 (6 bases). The CDR3 sequence is 16 residues long. Germline-derived CDR1 and CDR2 are SGHAT and FQNNGV. Deletions cut 5 bases from V and 2 bases from J, with 16 bases between. The CDR3 loop is CASSVDRSMGNQPQHF. The CDR3 region has the DNA TGTGCCAGCAGCGTGGACAGAAGCATGGGCAATCAGCCCCAGCATTTT.

This chain connects TRBV6-5 to TRBJ2-5; D is possibly TRBD1 or TRBD2 (5 bases each). V lost 0 bases and J lost 5, with 7 bases in between. The CDR3 extends over 13 amino acids. Germline V gene lookup returns CDR1 MNHEY and CDR2 SVGAGI. The CDR3 region has the DNA TGTGCCAGCAGTTACTCAGGGACCGAGACCCAGTACTTC. Its protein is CASSYSGTETQYF.

Written as DNA, the CDR3 is TGTGCCAGCAGCTTAGCGCCTCTAGCGGCTCAAGAGACCCAGTACTTC. Protein product: CASSLAPLAAQETQYF. The V and J genes are TRBV7-9 and TRBJ2-5; TRBD2 agrees at 7 bases. The trim removed 0 bases at V and 2 bases at J, leaving 6 bases unmatched. The CDR3 covers 16 residues. Germline V gene sequence: CDR1 SEHNR, CDR2 FQNEAQ (reference sequence).

V usage is TRBV5-1 and J usage is TRBJ2-2; D is unresolved. This CDR3 is built from 14 residues. Germline loops: CDR1 SGHRS, CDR2 YFSETQ. V gave up 0 bases and J gave up 5 bases, with 8 bases separating them. CDR3 sequence reads: CASSLDIETGELFF. The CDR3 nucleotides are TGCGCCAGCAGCTTGGACATAGAAACCGGGGAGCTGTTTTTT.

Of note for this clone: In the same sample, other DNA sequences code for this CDR3. The chain combines TRBV5-1 with TRBJ2-7; TRBD1 matches at 11 bases. Looked up from germline, CDR1 is SGHRS and CDR2 is YFSETQ. The CDR3 consists of 14 residues. The ends lost 5 bases at V and 4 bases at J; junction bases unmatched: 5. Here the CDR3 reads CASSPGTGGYEQYF. In DNA form, the CDR3 reads TGCGCCAGCAGTCCAGGGACAGGGGGTTACGAGCAGTACTTC.

The rearrangement joins TRBV7-3 to TRBJ1-1; D is perhaps TRBD1 (5 bases). Germline CDR1 SGHTA, CDR2 FQGTGA. The CDR3 is made up of 12 amino acids. V lost 5 bases and J lost 8, with 12 bases in between. CDR3 protein: CASSDSGKEAFF. The DNA of the CDR3 is TGTGCCAGCAGCGACTCAGGGAAGGAAGCTTTCTTT. The whole variable domain, filled in from reference TRBV7-3 and TRBJ1-1, reads GAGVSQTPSNKVTEKGKYVELRCDPISGHTALYWYRQSLGQGPEFLIYFQGTGAADDSGLPNDRFFAVRPEGSVSTLKIQRTERGDSAVYLCASSDSGKEAFFGQGTRLTVV.

The genes are TRBV5-1 and TRBJ2-1; 15 nucleotides align to TRBD2. Trimming cost V 4 bases and J 9 bases; bases outside gene matches: 11. Per germline, CDR1 SGHRS and CDR2 YFSETQ. This CDR3 has 17 amino acids. The CDR3: CASSGRTSGRGDGEQFF. CDR3 bases: TGCGCCAGCAGCGGCCGGACTAGCGGGAGGGGAGACGGTGAGCAGTTCTTC.

This clone was recorded only once. This chain connects TRBV15 to TRBJ2-3; D gene uncertain. This CDR3 has 12 residues. The ends were cut back, 0 bases at V and 7 bases at J, with 5 bases in the middle. The germline V gene has CDR1 LNHNV and CDR2 YYDKDF (reference sequence). The CDR3 DNA is TGTGCCACCAGCAGAGATTTATATACGCAGTATTTT. This encodes CATSRDLYTQYF.

The genes are TRBV7-7 and TRBJ2-5; 7 nucleotides align to TRBD1. Trimming cost V 5 bases and J 5 bases; bases outside gene matches: 14. There are 16 residues in the CDR3. CDR1 and CDR2 from the germline V gene are SSHAT and FNYEAQ (reference sequence). The CDR3 region has the DNA TGTGCCAGCAGCATAAGTACAGGGGCCCCGTGGGAGACCCAGTACTTC. This gives the protein CASSISTGAPWETQYF.

V and J are TRBV5-5 and TRBJ1-4; TRBD1 matches 7 bases. The germline V gene has CDR1 SGHKS and CDR2 YYEKEE (reference sequence). With 2 bases clipped from V and 2 bases from J, the junction kept 3 bases outside the gene matches. The CDR3 loop spans 15 amino acids. The CDR3 sequence is CASSFSGQTNEKLFF. CDR3 sequence (DNA): TGTGCCAGCAGCTTCTCGGGACAGACTAATGAAAAACTGTTTTTT.

V gene TRBV11-3 combines with J gene TRBJ2-7; D is possibly TRBD1 (5 bases). V was shortened by 4 bases and J by 5 bases, with 9 bases between the two germline ends. The CDR3 is 12 amino acids. From germline, CDR1 is SGHNT and CDR2 YENEEA. DNA of the CDR3: TGTGCCAGCAGCTCAGGGCGCGACGAGCAGTACTTC. Protein sequence: CASSSGRDEQYF.

The table lists this clone with a count of one. The CDR3 reads CASSSGRRSYEQYF. The CDR3 region has the DNA TGTGCCAGCAGCTCTGGGAGGCGGAGCTACGAGCAGTACTTC. J is TRBJ2-7 and V is TRBV13, with D tentatively TRBD2 (6 bases). Trimming left V 4 bases short and J 3 bases short, with 13 bases between. CDR1 is PRHDT and CDR2 is FYEKMQ in the germline V gene (reference sequence). The CDR3 has 14 residues.

The V call is TRBV18, the J call TRBJ2-2; D uncertain. Per the germline V gene, CDR1 is KGHSH and CDR2 is LQKENI. This CDR3 is 14 amino acids long. Trimming removed 2 bases at V and 7 bases at J, with 11 bases between. The DNA of the CDR3 is TGTGCCAGCTCACCAGCAGGTGGCAACGGGGAGCTGTTTTTT. It codes for CASSPAGGNGELFF.

The chain combines TRBV19 with TRBJ1-2, with 10 nucleotides matching TRBD1. V was pared by 3 bases and J by 4 bases, with 8 bases of the junction left unmatched. CDR3 length: 16 amino acids. CDR1 and CDR2 from the germline V gene are LNHDA and SQIVND (reference sequence). For the CDR3, the DNA is TGTGCCAGTAGTATTCCTCGGACAGGGGGGGTCTATGGCTACACCTTC. Translated, it gives CASSIPRTGGVYGYTF.

This clone was seen once. The chain employs TRBV7-9 and TRBJ2-7; D possibly corresponds to TRBD1 (5 bases). The V end lost 5 bases, the J end lost 5 bases, and 16 bases lay between the germline ends. The CDR3 consists of 14 residues. Germline V gives CDR1 SEHNR, CDR2 FQNEAQ (reference sequence). In nucleotides, the CDR3 is TGTGCCAGCAGCGCAAGACAGCTTGTGGACGAGCAGTACTTC. It specifies CASSARQLVDEQYF.